This T cell receptor beta chain was recovered during a study of T-cell reconstitution after alpha-beta-depleted transplantation in children. Per germline, CDR1 SGDLS and CDR2 YYNGEE. The CDR3 spans 13 residues. The germline V and J ends were trimmed by 3 bases and 2 bases, with 9 bases remaining between them. A TCRbeta library incorporating unique molecular identifiers was prepared. TCRdb processed the PCR reads anew with MiXCR; each CDR3 protein has one entry. The table lists hundreds of thousands of distinct CDR3 sequences, 16% of them singletons. The sequenced sample was PBMCs from the stem cell graft donor, obtained from the stem cell graft. The J gene is TRBJ2-7, the V gene TRBV9; TRBD1 is a possible D gene (6 bases). The TCR originated in a human donor who donated a stem cell graft to a child with acute myeloid leukemia. The CDR3, as DNA: TGTGCCAGCAGCGGCCGGGACACCTACGAGCAGTACTTC. Residues: CASSGRDTYEQYF.